In this sample, the clone carrying this T cell receptor beta chain turned up a few times. Antigen: not known. This specimen belongs to a study of blood T cells in healthy people across ages. Whole-study results and caveats: Estimated diversity across one million T cells was deemed an underestimate.

V was cut by 3 bases and J by 8 bases, with 20 bases left in between. The CDR3 loop spans 17 amino acids. The authors ran a second PCR of 7 to 11 cycles using a sample-barcoded 5' primer and a J-beta primer mix. Every single cDNA molecule received a tag from a template-switch adaptor with 12 random nucleotides. TCRdb re-called the 5' RACE reads through MiXCR, storing one row per CDR3 protein. The sample has about 650,000 distinct CDR3 sequences, 45% to 60% seen once. Healthy individuals of Caucasian origin from Russia, aged roughly 6 to 95, served as donors. The receptor was derived from a woman of 80 years or more in good health. This rearrangement joins TRBV12-3 or TRBV12-4 to TRBJ1-6, with a possible D match to TRBD1 (6 bases). Sequencing was done on a sample of blood. The CDR3 reads CASSLRHRERVDSPLHF. The CDR3 DNA reads TGTGCCAGCAGTTTGAGGCACAGGGAACGGGTGGATTCACCCCTCCACTTT.